The text below deals with one TCR beta chain. Its antigen is as yet unknown. Moderate-to-severe activity, CAS ≥3, NOSPECS ≥4 and a duration under 3 months were seen in donors with ophthalmopathy. Ineligible for inclusion were patients with other autoimmune diseases, uncontrolled infections, pregnancy or lactation. V dropped 6 bases and J dropped 7 bases, with 18 bases sitting between them. CDR1 MNHNS and CDR2 SASEGT come from the germline V gene. This CDR3 region has 14 residues. This sample is part of a study of Graves' ophthalmopathy and Graves' hyperthyroidism. General study findings and limits: For separating ophthalmopathy from stable hyperthyroidism, a 13-signature model gave approximately 90% sensitivity and around 80% specificity. Most expanded thyroid clonotypes above 0.001 frequency also appeared in blood.

The study amplified TCR beta CDR3 regions using RNA transcripts. HTBI primers were employed in first-round RT-PCR, then a second-round multiplex PCR followed. TCRdb processed the multiplex PCR reads anew with MiXCR; each CDR3 protein has one entry. The sample lists about 150,000 distinct CDR3 sequences, 30% to 45% occurring once. This sequence originates from a woman aged 40 to 50 with Graves' ophthalmopathy. The sequencing sample was made of peripheral blood. The genes are TRBV6-1 and TRBJ1-1; perhaps TRBD1 as D (6 bases). Written as DNA, the CDR3 is TGTGCCAGCAGCCTACAGGGTAGCGGTCGTGAAGCTTTCTTT. It codes for CASSLQGSGREAFF.